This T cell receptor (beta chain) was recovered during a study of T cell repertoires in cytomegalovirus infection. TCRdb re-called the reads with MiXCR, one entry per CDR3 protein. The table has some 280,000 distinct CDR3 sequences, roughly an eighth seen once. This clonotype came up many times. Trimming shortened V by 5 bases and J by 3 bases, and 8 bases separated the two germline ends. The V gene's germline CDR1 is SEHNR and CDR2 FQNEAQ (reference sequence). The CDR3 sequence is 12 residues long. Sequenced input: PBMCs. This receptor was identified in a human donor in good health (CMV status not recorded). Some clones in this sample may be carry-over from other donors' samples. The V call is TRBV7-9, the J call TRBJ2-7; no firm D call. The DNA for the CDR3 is TGTGCCAGCAGCAAAGACCTCTACGAGCAGTACTTC. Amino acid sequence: CASSKDLYEQYF.